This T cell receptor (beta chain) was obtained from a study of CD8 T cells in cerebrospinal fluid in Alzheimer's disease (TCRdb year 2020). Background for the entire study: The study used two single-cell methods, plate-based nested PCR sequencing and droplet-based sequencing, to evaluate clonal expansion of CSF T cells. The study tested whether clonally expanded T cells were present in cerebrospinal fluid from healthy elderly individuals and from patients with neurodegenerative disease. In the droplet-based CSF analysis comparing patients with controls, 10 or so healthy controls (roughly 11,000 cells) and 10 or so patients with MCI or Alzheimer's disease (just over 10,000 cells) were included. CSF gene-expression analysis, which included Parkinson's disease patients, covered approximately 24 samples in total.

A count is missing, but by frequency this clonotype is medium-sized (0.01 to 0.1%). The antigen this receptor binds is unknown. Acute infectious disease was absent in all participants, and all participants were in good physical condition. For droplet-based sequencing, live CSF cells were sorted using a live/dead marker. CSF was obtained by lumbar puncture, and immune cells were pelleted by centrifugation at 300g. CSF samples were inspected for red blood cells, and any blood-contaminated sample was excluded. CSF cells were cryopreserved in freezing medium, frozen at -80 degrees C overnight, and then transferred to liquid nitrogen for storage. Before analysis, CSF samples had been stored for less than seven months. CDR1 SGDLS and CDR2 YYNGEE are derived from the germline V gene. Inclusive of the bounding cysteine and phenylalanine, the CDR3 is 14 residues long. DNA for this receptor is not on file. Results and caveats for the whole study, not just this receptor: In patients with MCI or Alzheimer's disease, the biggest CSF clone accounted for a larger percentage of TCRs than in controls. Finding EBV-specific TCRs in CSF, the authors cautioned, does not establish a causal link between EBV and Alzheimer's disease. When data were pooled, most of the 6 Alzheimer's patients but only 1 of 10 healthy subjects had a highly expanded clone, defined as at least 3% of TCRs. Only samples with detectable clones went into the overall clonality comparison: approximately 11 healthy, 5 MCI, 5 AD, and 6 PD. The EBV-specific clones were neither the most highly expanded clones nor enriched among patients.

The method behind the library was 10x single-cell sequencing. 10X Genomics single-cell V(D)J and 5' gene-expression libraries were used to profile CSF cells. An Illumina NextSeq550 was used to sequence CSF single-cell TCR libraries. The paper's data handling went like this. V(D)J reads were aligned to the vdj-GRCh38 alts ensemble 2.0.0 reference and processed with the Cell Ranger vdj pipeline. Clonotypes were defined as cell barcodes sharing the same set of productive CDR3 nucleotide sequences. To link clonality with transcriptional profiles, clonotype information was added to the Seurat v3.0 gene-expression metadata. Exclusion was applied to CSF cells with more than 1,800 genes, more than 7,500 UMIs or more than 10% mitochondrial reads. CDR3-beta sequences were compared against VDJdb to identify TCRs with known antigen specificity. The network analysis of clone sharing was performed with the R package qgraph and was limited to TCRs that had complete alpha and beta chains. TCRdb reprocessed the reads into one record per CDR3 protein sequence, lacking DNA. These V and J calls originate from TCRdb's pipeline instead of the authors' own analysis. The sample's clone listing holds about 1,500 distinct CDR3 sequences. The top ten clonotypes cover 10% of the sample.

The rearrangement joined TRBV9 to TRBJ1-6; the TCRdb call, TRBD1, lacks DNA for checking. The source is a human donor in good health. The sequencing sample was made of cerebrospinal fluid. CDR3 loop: CASSGQAPNSPLHF.